Sequencing of this T cell receptor beta chain was carried out in a study of beta chain features in type 1 diabetes. Overall study context: Some 99 million sorted cells were examined across all samples.

Isolated RNA was reverse transcribed in full, so expressed TCRB transcripts were sequenced. Method: immunoSEQ multiplex PCR; TCRdb's copy keeps in-frame clones and lacks some. The sample yields 300,000 or so clones, under 8.5% seen once. Study findings and constraints: Patients with Type 1 diabetes showed moderately but significantly shorter TCRB CDR3s in all four CD4+ subsets.

This clone was seen a few times. Its antigen is undetermined. The CDR3 is made up of 15 amino acids. Unmatched junction bases numbered 7, after V lost 5 bases and J lost 1 base. Germline lookup yields CDR1 SGHTA and CDR2 FQGNSA. The origin of this receptor is a woman younger than 35 in good health. Sequenced sample: central memory CD4+ T cells from blood. This chain connects TRBV7-2 to TRBJ1-1; 7 bases fit TRBD1. The CDR3 loop is CASSRLGTANTEAFF. DNA of the CDR3: TGTGCCAGCAGCCGATTAGGGACAGCGAACACTGAAGCTTTCTTT. Full variable domain (missing parts from reference TRBV7-2 and TRBJ1-1): GAGVSQSPSNKVTEKGKDVELRCDPISGHTALYWYRQSLGQGLEFLIYFQGNSAPDKSGLPSDRFSAERTGGSVSTLTIQRTQQEDSAVYLCASSRLGTANTEAFFGQGTRLTVV.